Listed below are T cell receptor beta chains from one sample, sequenced in a study of cytomegalovirus exposure and HLA in healthy donors. The repertoire was sequenced with immunoSEQ multiplex PCR; TCRdb's copy has only in-frame clones and lacks some. In the table there are about 92,000 clones, roughly 92% of which are singletons. The sample taken for sequencing was PBMCs. The receptors were sampled from a woman in her twenties or thirties in good health and CMV-seropositive. Each CDR3 is given with its conserved first and last residue. D genes are given only for firm matches. Clone size is stated in some rows and not others, as once, few, many or a class when expanded.

>TRBD2|.|TRBJ2-7|TRBV7-8
TGTGCCAGCAGCTTAGGGGGTAGCGGGAGGATGGGCTACGAGCAGTACTTC
CASSLGGSGRMGYEQYF
>.|.|TRBJ1-2|TRBV2
TGTGCCAGCGCCGAGAGGGTTCGGTATGGCTACACCTTC
CASAERVRYGYTF
>TRBD2|few|TRBJ2-7|TRBV7-9
TGTGCCAGCAGCCTGCCCGCTAGCGGGGACTCCTACGAGCAGTACTTC
CASSLPASGDSYEQYF
>TRBD1|.|TRBJ2-3|TRBV28
TGTGCCAGCAGCGGACAGGGGGACACCGTATCCACAGATACGCAGTATTTT
CASSGQGDTVSTDTQYF
>TRBD1|.|TRBJ2-7|TRBV27
TGTGCCAGCAGTCCGCCAGACAGGGCCTACGAGCAGTACTTC
CASSPPDRAYEQYF
>.|.|TRBJ1-1|TRBV28
TGTGCCAGCAGTTTAGTCGGTGGGAACACTGAAGCTTTCTTT
CASSLVGGNTEAFF
>TRBD1|.|TRBJ2-7|TRBV4-3
TGCGCCAGCAGCCAAGATCTAGGTGGACAGGGCGCCTACGAGCAGTACTTC
CASSQDLGGQGAYEQYF
>TRBD1|once|TRBJ2-7|TRBV7-2
TGTGCCAGCAGCCCATCTTACAGGGGGCCTTACGAGCAGTACTTC
CASSPSYRGPYEQYF
>.|.|TRBJ1-1|TRBV27
TGTGCCAGCAGTCTACGGCCTGGGGAGACTGAAGCTTTCTTT
CASSLRPGETEAFF
>.|.|TRBJ2-3|TRBV4-3
TGCGCCAGCAGCCAAGGCAGGGGTTGGGCAGATACGCAGTATTTT
CASSQGRGWADTQYF
>.|.|TRBJ2-2|TRBV27
TGTGCCAGCAGTCACAGGGGGCTCCTAGCGGGAGCGGAAACCGGGGAGCTGTTTTTT
CASSHRGLLAGAETGELFF
>.|.|TRBJ2-3|TRBV30
TGTGCCTGGCAGAGGGATACGCAGTATTTT
CAWQRDTQYF
>.|.|TRBJ1-4|TRBV5-6
TGTGCCAGCAGCTTTGTTGAGGAGGAAAAACTGTTTTTT
CASSFVEEEKLFF
>.|.|TRBJ2-7|TRBV15
TGTGCCACCAGCACCGATACAGGGTACGCTTACGAGCAGTACTTC
CATSTDTGYAYEQYF
>.|.|TRBJ2-5|TRBV25-1
TGTGCCAGCAGTGTTGGCAGTCAGACACAAGAGACCCAGTACTTC
CASSVGSQTQETQYF
>.|.|TRBJ2-5|TRBV5-6
TGTGCCAGCAGCCGCCAAGAGACCCAGTACTTC
CASSRQETQYF
>.|.|TRBJ1-1|TRBV7-2
TGTGCCAGCAGCTTAGTGCAGGGTCGCGGCACTGAAGCTTTCTTT
CASSLVQGRGTEAFF
>.|.|TRBJ1-1|TRBV7-9
TGTGCCAGCAGCGCGACCCACCATCGACACCGCAGGCCGAACACTGAAGCTTTCTTT
CASSATHHRHRRPNTEAFF
>.|.|TRBJ1-6|TRBV5-1
TGCGCCAGCAGCCTTGAGGGTATTGCTACGCGTTCACCCCTCCACTTT
CASSLEGIATRSPLHF
>TRBD1|.|TRBJ2-3|TRBV4-2
TGTGCCAGCAGCCAAGATTTCAGGGGGCGAGGGCAAGATACGCAGTATTTT
CASSQDFRGRGQDTQYF
>TRBD2|.|TRBJ2-3|TRBV29-1
TGCAGCGTCAAACCCCTCTTTGGGACTAGCGGGAGTAAGGCAGATACGCAGTATTTT
CSVKPLFGTSGSKADTQYF
>TRBD1|once|TRBJ2-1|TRBV18
TGTGCCAGCTCAGCAAGACAGGGGGTCGATGAGCAGTTCTTC
CASSARQGVDEQFF
>.|.|TRBJ1-5|TRBV2
TGTGCCAGCAGTGGTCGTGCGGGCAATCAGCCCCAGCATTTT
CASSGRAGNQPQHF
>.|.|TRBJ2-7|TRBV12-5
TGTGCTAGTGGTTCGGGATCCCGGGTTGGCGAGCAGTACTTC
CASGSGSRVGEQYF
>.|.|TRBJ2-5|TRBV18
TGTGCCAGCTACGACACAAACCAAGAGACCCAGTACTTC
CASYDTNQETQYF
>TRBD2|.|TRBJ2-1|TRBV5-3
TGTGCCAGAAGCCCGCCGAGACTAGCGGGAGGACCCGGGCTGTACAATGAGCAGTTCTTC
CARSPPRLAGGPGLYNEQFF
>.|.|TRBJ2-5|TRBV4-3
TGCGCCAGCAGCCAACAAAGTACGGGACTGATGGAGACCCAGTACTTC
CASSQQSTGLMETQYF
>.|.|TRBJ1-2|TRBV30
TGTGCCTGGAGTTCAGGATGGAGGGACTATGGCTACACCTTC
CAWSSGWRDYGYTF
>.|.|TRBJ2-3|TRBV30
TGTGCCTGGAGTGTATTGGGGCGCACAGATACGCAGTATTTT
CAWSVLGRTDTQYF
>.|.|TRBJ2-1|TRBV5-1
TGCGCCAGCAGGACAGGACAGGCGGGAAATGAGCAGTTCTTC
CASRTGQAGNEQFF
>TRBD2|once|TRBJ2-7|TRBV9
TGTGCCAGCAGCCCAGCGGGAGGGCCCGCCTACGAGCAGTACTTC
CASSPAGGPAYEQYF
>TRBD2|once|TRBJ2-1|TRBV28
TGTGCCAGCAGTTTATCTAGCGGGAGGTACAATGAGCAGTTCTTC
CASSLSSGRYNEQFF
>.|.|TRBJ1-1|TRBV2
TGTGCCAGCAGTGCGGACAGACTGAACACTGAAGCTTTCTTT
CASSADRLNTEAFF
>TRBD1|.|TRBJ1-5|TRBV7-8
TGTGCCAGCAGCTTAGCGGTCCAGGGGGCAGGTCAGCCCCAGCATTTT
CASSLAVQGAGQPQHF
>.|.|TRBJ2-7|TRBV15
TGTGCCACCAGCAGAGTCGCAAAACAGGGTTACGAGCAGTACTTC
CATSRVAKQGYEQYF
>.|.|TRBJ2-7|TRBV13
TGTGCCAGCAGCTTAGGCAGGGGTTCCTACGAGCAGTACTTC
CASSLGRGSYEQYF